One and the same sample provided the 16 T cell receptor beta chains below, sequenced in a study of T cells after yellow fever vaccination. TCRdb used MiXCR to reprocess the 5' RACE reads, holding one entry per CDR3 protein. The sample contains about 94,000 distinct CDR3 sequences, almost 9% of which appear only once. The starting material was CD8+ T cells not binding an NS4B(214-222) dextramer, sorted from PBMCs, obtained less than 16 days after the first yellow fever vaccination. The source of these receptors is a man aged 18 to 29 who received the YFV17D yellow fever vaccine.

This clonotype turned up a few times. The J gene is TRBJ1-1, the V gene TRBV5-5; maybe TRBD1 (6 bases). The germline gives CDR1 SGHKS, CDR2 YYEKEE (reference sequence). The ends were cut back, 4 bases at V and 1 base at J, with 8 bases in the middle. The CDR3 is made up of 13 amino acids. The CDR3: CASSTGQNTEAFF. The CDR3 nucleotides are TGTGCCAGCAGCACGGGACAGAACACTGAAGCTTTCTTT. The complete variable domain, with remaining parts taken from reference TRBV5-5 and TRBJ1-1, reads DAGVTQSPTHLIKTRGQQVTLRCSPISGHKSVSWYQQVLGQGPQFIFQYYEKEERGRGNFPDRFSARQFPNYSSELNVNALLLGDSALYLCASSTGQNTEAFFGQGTRLTVV.

The chain combines TRBV9 with TRBJ2-1, with 8 bases fitting TRBD2. Germline assignment: CDR1 SGDLS and CDR2 YYNGEE. V lost 4 bases, J lost 7 bases, and 4 bases stayed unmatched. The CDR3 has 13 amino acids. The CDR3 region has the DNA TGTGCCAGCAGCCCTGGACTAGCTAATGAGCAGTTCTTC. Its translation: CASSPGLANEQFF.

This clonotype appeared a few times. The V gene is TRBV20-1, the J gene TRBJ2-1; TRBD1 matches at 7 bases. The CDR3 runs 15 residues. Germline V gene lookup returns CDR1 DFQATT and CDR2 SNEGSKA (reference sequence). The V and J ends lost 0 bases and 7 bases, in that order; junction bases with no gene match: 9. The CDR3 reads CSARDGETGSNEQFF. CDR3 bases: TGCAGTGCTAGAGATGGGGAGACAGGGAGTAATGAGCAGTTCTTC.

This rearrangement joins TRBV6-5 to TRBJ2-5, with unresolved D. Trimming took off 2 bases at V and 5 bases at J, with 24 bases between the two ends. The CDR3 runs to 18 residues. Germline CDR1 reads MNHEY; CDR2 reads SVGAGI. The CDR3, as DNA: TGTGCCAGCAGTTACGCCTCCGGGTGGGTCATGGGCCGGGAGACCCAGTACTTC. It codes for CASSYASGWVMGRETQYF.

CDR3 nucleotides: TGTGCCAGCAGTGACGTACCCTTGACGGGGGGGACAGATACGCAGTATTTT. Its translation: CASSDVPLTGGTDTQYF. V is TRBV6-1 and J is TRBJ2-3; 8 bases map to TRBD2. The CDR3 loop spans 17 amino acids. V lost 3 bases, J lost 3 bases, and 11 bases stayed unmatched. CDR1 and CDR2 (germline): MNHNS, SASEGT.

J is TRBJ2-3 and V is TRBV10-3; 9 bases fit TRBD2. The V gene's germline CDR1 is ENHRY and CDR2 SYGVKD. V was clipped by 4 bases and J by 0 bases; unmatched bases: 5. CDR3 length: 16 amino acids. The CDR3 protein is CAISVAGGRSTDTQYF. The CDR3 nucleotides read TGTGCCATCAGTGTGGCGGGGGGGAGAAGCACAGATACGCAGTATTTT.

This clonotype was found a few times. The rearrangement uses TRBV20-1 and TRBJ1-2; 9 nucleotides line up with TRBD1. V was clipped by 6 bases and J by 2 bases; unmatched bases: 7. The CDR3 runs to 14 residues. Germline V gene sequence: CDR1 DFQATT, CDR2 SNEGSKA (reference sequence). CDR3 protein: CSASRQGVNYGYTF. CDR3 in DNA: TGCAGTGCAAGTCGACAGGGGGTAAACTATGGCTACACCTTC.

This clonotype was detected a few times. The rearrangement uses TRBV4-3 and TRBJ1-1; TRBD1 aligns across 8 bases. The CDR3 length is 18 residues. CDR1 is LGHNA and CDR2 is YSLEER in the germline V gene. V was pared by 0 bases and J by 0 bases, with 9 bases of the junction left unmatched. The CDR3: CASSQDLAQGVVNTEAFF. The DNA for the CDR3 is TGCGCCAGCAGCCAAGATCTAGCACAGGGGGTTGTGAACACTGAAGCTTTCTTT.

V gene TRBV10-1 combines with J gene TRBJ2-3, with 7 bases that match TRBD1. With V trimmed by 4 bases and J by 2 bases, 3 bases remained unmatched. From germline, CDR1 is WNHNN and CDR2 SYGVQD (reference sequence). The CDR3 length is 14 residues. In DNA, the CDR3 is TGCGCCAGCAGTGGACAGGGAGTCACAGATACGCAGTATTTT. Amino acids: CASSGQGVTDTQYF.

The rearrangement uses TRBV4-2 and TRBJ1-6, with 7 positions matching TRBD1. The trim removed 4 bases at V and 2 bases at J, leaving 8 bases unmatched. Germline lookup yields CDR1 LGHNA and CDR2 YNFKEQ. The CDR3 sequence is 17 residues long. The CDR3 DNA is TGTGCCAGCAGCCCCCTTGGGACAGACGCCTATAATTCACCCCTCCACTTT. It yields the protein CASSPLGTDAYNSPLHF.

This clonotype turned up a few times. The chain uses TRBV4-1 and TRBJ1-2; a possible D gene is TRBD1 (6 bases). The CDR3 has 14 amino acids. Trimming took 4 bases from V and 4 from J, leaving 13 bases between them. Germline V lookup: CDR1 MGHRA, CDR2 YSYEKL. The CDR3 DNA sequence: TGCGCCAGCAGCCTCGAGGGGGGGGCCTATGGCTACACCTTC. Its protein product is CASSLEGGAYGYTF.

This clonotype was seen only a few times. V gene TRBV20-1 combines with J gene TRBJ2-3; the match to TRBD2 covers 13 bases. Germline-derived CDR1 and CDR2 are DFQATT and SNEGSKA (reference sequence). The J segment lost 0 bases and the V segment lost 5 bases, leaving 11 bases of the junction unmatched. CDR3 length: 18 amino acids. The CDR3 reads CSARRLAGGRASTDTQYF. CDR3 coding DNA: TGCAGTGCTCGTAGACTAGCGGGGGGCCGAGCTAGCACAGATACGCAGTATTTT.

This clonotype was detected many times. V and J are TRBV4-1 and TRBJ2-3; 9 positions agree with TRBD1. CDR1 and CDR2 (germline): MGHRA, YSYEKL. V was clipped by 0 bases and J by 7 bases; unmatched bases: 8. The CDR3 has 16 residues. The DNA for the CDR3 is TGCGCCAGCAGCCAAGATCCGGGGACAGGGTGGAATACGCAGTATTTT. The encoded protein is CASSQDPGTGWNTQYF.

In DNA form, the CDR3 reads TGTGCCAGCAGCTTGGACAGTCCCAATGAGCAGTTCTTC. Its protein product is CASSLDSPNEQFF. The chain employs TRBV5-6 and TRBJ2-1, with D unclear. CDR1 is SGHDT, CDR2 YYEEEE, per germline. The CDR3 runs 13 residues. V lost 0 bases and J lost 6, with 7 bases in between.

The chain joins TRBV11-3 to TRBJ2-2; 7 nucleotides match TRBD2. This CDR3 comprises 16 residues. Germline lookup yields CDR1 SGHNT and CDR2 YENEEA. With 3 bases clipped from V and 2 bases from J, the junction kept 6 bases outside the gene matches. CDR3 nucleotide sequence: TGTGCCAGCAGCTTCTGGGGGGGAACTAACACCGGGGAGCTGTTTTTT. Translating gives CASSFWGGTNTGELFF.

This chain links TRBV13 with TRBJ2-5; the D gene could be TRBD1 or TRBD2 (6 bases each). Germline CDR1 PRHDT, CDR2 FYEKMQ (reference sequence). Trimming took 4 bases from V and 7 from J, leaving 7 bases between them. The length of the CDR3 is 11 residues. The CDR3 spells CASSWGATQYF. In nucleotides, the CDR3 is TGTGCCAGCAGCTGGGGGGCGACCCAGTACTTC.